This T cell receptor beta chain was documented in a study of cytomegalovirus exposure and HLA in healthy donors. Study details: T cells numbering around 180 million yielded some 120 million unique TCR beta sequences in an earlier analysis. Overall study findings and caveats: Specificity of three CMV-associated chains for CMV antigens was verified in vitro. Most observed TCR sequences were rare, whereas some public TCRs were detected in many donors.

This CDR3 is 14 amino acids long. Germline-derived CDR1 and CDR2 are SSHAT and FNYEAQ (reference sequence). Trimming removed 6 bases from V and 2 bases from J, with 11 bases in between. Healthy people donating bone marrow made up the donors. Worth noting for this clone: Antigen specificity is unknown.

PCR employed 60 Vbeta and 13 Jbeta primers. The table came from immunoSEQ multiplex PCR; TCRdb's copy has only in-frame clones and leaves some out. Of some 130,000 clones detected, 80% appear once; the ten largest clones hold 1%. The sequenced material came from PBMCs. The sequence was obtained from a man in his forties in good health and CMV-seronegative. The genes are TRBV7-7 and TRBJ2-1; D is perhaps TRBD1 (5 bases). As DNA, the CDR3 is TGTGCCAGCAGTCCATCGACAGCCTACAATGAGCAGTTCTTC. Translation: CASSPSTAYNEQFF.